A few counts support the clone carrying this TCR beta chain. Its antigen is as yet unknown. The data stem from a study of OX40 agonist ivuxolimab in advanced cancers. The repertoire was sequenced with immunoSEQ multiplex PCR; TCRdb's copy has only in-frame clones and lacks some. The sample yields about 69,000 clones, about three quarters seen once. Findings and limits, study-wide: Averaging showed that CD8+ T cells had more expanded clones than CD4+ did. At 0.1 to 3.0 mg/kg and by week 6, clonal expansion occurred in CD4+ and CD8+ blood T cells. Several nonresponders also turned out to have low normalized T-cell clonal expansion.

The sequencing used CD4+ or CD8+ T cells sorted from blood, collected in a trial of the OX40 agonist ivuxolimab. The TCR was taken from an adult with an advanced solid tumor such as melanoma, head and neck, liver or kidney cancer.

In nucleotides, the CDR3 is TGCGCCAGCAGCTATGGAATGAACACTGAAGCTTTCTTT. It specifies CASSYGMNTEAFF. The chain employs TRBV5-1 and TRBJ1-1; D not resolved. Germline V gene sequence: CDR1 SGHRS, CDR2 YFSETQ. The CDR3 extends over 13 amino acids. V shed 3 bases and J shed 0 bases, with 6 bases lying between them.